One and the same sample provided the 11 T cell receptor beta chains below, sequenced in a study of T cell repertoires in cytomegalovirus infection. Their antigen targets remain unknown. TCRdb ran MiXCR on the reads and lists one entry per CDR3 protein. In the table there are about 830,000 distinct CDR3 sequences, about 31% of which are singletons. The source was cultured CD8+ T cells from PBMCs, collected from culture after CMV antigen stimulation. These receptors all stem from a human donor in good health (CMV status not recorded). Some clones in this sample may be carry-over from other donors' samples.

This clonotype was observed many times. The chain carries TRBV20-1 and TRBJ1-5; a possible D gene is TRBD1 (6 bases). This CDR3 has 16 residues. Germline V gives CDR1 DFQATT, CDR2 SNEGSKA (reference sequence). V lost 2 bases and J lost 1, with 15 bases in between. CDR3 nucleotides: TGCAGTGCTAGACGGCGCCTCAGGGGAAGCAATCAGCCCCAGCATTTT. Protein sequence: CSARRRLRGSNQPQHF.

The chain's CDR3 is CASSQEGPGSLGVDEQFF. The CDR3 nucleotides are TGTGCCAGCAGCCAAGAAGGGCCGGGGTCCCTGGGGGTAGATGAGCAGTTCTTC. This chain uses TRBV4-2 with TRBJ2-1, with D tentatively TRBD1 or TRBD2 (5 bases each). The CDR3 loop spans 18 amino acids. The V end was cut by 0 bases, the J end by 8 bases, with 23 bases between. Germline V gives CDR1 LGHNA, CDR2 YNFKEQ.

This chain uses TRBV9 with TRBJ1-4; D call uncertain. Trimming cost V 4 bases and J 7 bases, with 14 bases left between them. CDR3 length: 14 amino acids. Germline CDR1 and CDR2: SGDLS and YYNGEE. The DNA of the CDR3 is TGTGCCAGCAGCCGAGGAGGTTCTACTGAAAAACTGTTTTTT. Translating gives CASSRGGSTEKLFF.

The sample holds a few counts of this clonotype. The V call is TRBV9, the J call TRBJ1-1; no firm D call. The V and J ends lost 2 bases and 4 bases respectively, with 9 bases between them. The CDR3 loop spans 13 amino acids. Germline assignment: CDR1 SGDLS and CDR2 YYNGEE. CDR3 residues: CASSVGASTEAFF. The CDR3 DNA reads TGTGCCAGCAGCGTCGGCGCTTCCACTGAAGCTTTCTTT. The entire variable domain, with the rest obtained from reference TRBV9 and TRBJ1-1, is as follows: DSGVTQTPKHLITATGQRVTLRCSPRSGDLSVYWYQQSLDQGLQFLIQYYNGEERAKGNILERFSAQQFPDLHSELNLSSLELGDSALYFCASSVGASTEAFFGQGTRLTVV.

The chain has TRBV10-3 and TRBJ2-1; weak D call: TRBD1 (5 bases). V was cut by 2 bases and J by 4 bases, with 12 bases left in between. The CDR3 has 15 amino acids. The germline V gene has CDR1 ENHRY and CDR2 SYGVKD. The CDR3 coding sequence is TGTGCCATCAGTGAGATGGGGCTAGAATACAATGAGCAGTTCTTC. This translates into CAISEMGLEYNEQFF.

Turning to this clonotype: A junction boundary mismatches the germline segment, possibly from a read error. This chain uses TRBV2 with TRBJ2-1; 11 bases align to TRBD2. The CDR3 sequence is 17 residues long. Germline loops: CDR1 SNHLY, CDR2 FYNNEI. The CDR3 DNA reads as TGTGTCAGCAGCGGTGAACTAGCGGGGGCCTACCGGGGTGAGCAGTTCTTC. This gives the protein CVSSGELAGAYRGEQFF.

This clonotype turned up a few times. The chain employs TRBV14 and TRBJ2-7, with D perhaps being TRBD1 or TRBD2 (5 bases each). This CDR3 is 15 amino acids long. Per the germline V gene, CDR1 is SGHDN and CDR2 is FVKESK. V was trimmed by 4 bases and J by 6 bases, leaving 19 bases between them. The CDR3 is CASSPRGTGRGEQYV. Written as DNA, the CDR3 is TGTGCCAGCAGCCCCCGGGGAACGGGACGTGGCGAGCAGTACGTC.

This clonotype was recorded a few times. This rearrangement joins TRBV15 to TRBJ1-5, with D perhaps TRBD1 (5 bases). In germline, CDR1 is LNHNV, CDR2 YYDKDF (reference sequence). The CDR3 loop spans 16 amino acids. Trimming took off 1 base at V and 2 bases at J, with 12 bases between the two ends. In DNA, the CDR3 is TGTGCCACCAGCAGAGGCAGGGACGAGGGCAATCAGCCCCAGCATTTT. Translated: CATSRGRDEGNQPQHF.

This clonotype was counted ten times or more. The CDR3 loop is CASSLGGRGTRNSPLHF. DNA of the CDR3: TGTGCCAGCAGCTTAGGTGGCAGGGGGACCCGTAATTCACCCCTCCACTTT. The V call is TRBV7-6, the J call TRBJ1-6; 7 positions match TRBD1. Germline V gives CDR1 SGHVS, CDR2 FNYEAQ. The CDR3 length is 17 residues. V lost 1 base, J lost 6 bases, and 9 bases stayed unmatched.

The chain is built from TRBV6-5 and TRBJ2-2; 8 nucleotides agree with TRBD1. The germline CDR1 and CDR2 sequences are MNHEY and SVGAGI. The CDR3 extends over 15 amino acids. The V segment lost 4 bases and the J segment 4 bases; nucleotides outside the gene matches: 5. CDR3: CASSSDRAGTGELFF. CDR3 in DNA: TGTGCCAGCAGTTCGGACAGGGCGGGCACCGGGGAGCTGTTTTTT.

The chain joins TRBV7-6 to TRBJ1-1, with a weak D call TRBD1 (5 bases). The V end was cut by 3 bases, the J end by 5 bases, with 13 bases between. Germline CDR1 and CDR2: SGHVS and FNYEAQ. The CDR3 runs to 14 residues. The CDR3 reads CASSLGRGITEAFF. CDR3 nucleotides: TGTGCCAGCAGCTTGGGACGGGGAATAACTGAAGCTTTCTTT. Full variable domain (remainder filled in from reference TRBV7-6 and TRBJ1-1): GAGVSQSPRYKVTKRGQDVALRCDPISGHVSLYWYRQALGQGPEFLTYFNYEAQQDKSGLPNDRFSAERPEGSISTLTIQRTEQRDSAMYRCASSLGRGITEAFFGQGTRLTVV.